The 5 T cell receptor beta chains listed next were all sequenced from one sample in a study of CD8 T cells in Susac syndrome. RNA totalling about 0.5 to 1 ug underwent reverse transcription with random hexamers. TCRdb used MiXCR to reprocess the immunoSEQ multiplex PCR reads, holding one entry per CDR3 protein. The data hold approximately 100,000 distinct CDR3 sequences, with 80% to 95% observed a single time. The sample consisted of CD8+ T cells from PBMCs. All receptors derive from a human donor in good health.

The chain combines TRBV7-9 with TRBJ1-1, with D uncertain. The germline gives CDR1 SEHNR, CDR2 FQNEAQ (reference sequence). The CDR3 totals 13 residues. Trimming pared 1 base from V and 2 bases from J, leaving 5 bases between. CDR3 nucleotide sequence: TGTGCCAGCAGCTTAGATACTAACACTGAAGCTTTCTTT. Translating gives CASSLDTNTEAFF.

The rearrangement links TRBV19 to TRBJ2-7, with no clear D. Germline values: CDR1 LNHDA, CDR2 SQIVND (reference sequence). The V and J ends lost 4 bases and 6 bases respectively, with 10 bases between them. The CDR3 length is 12 residues. The CDR3 protein is CASSTGSGEQYF. The CDR3 nucleotides are TGTGCCAGTAGTACTGGATCCGGCGAGCAGTACTTC.

The chain recombines TRBV12-3 or TRBV12-4 with TRBJ1-2; D may be TRBD1 (6 bases). The V and J ends lost 2 bases and 0 bases respectively, with 10 bases between them. The CDR3 consists of 15 residues. The CDR3 nucleotides read TGTGCCAGCAGTTTAAATGGACAGCCTAACTATGGCTACACCTTC. Translated, it gives CASSLNGQPNYGYTF.

The V gene is TRBV18, the J gene TRBJ1-1; D gene ambiguous. CDR3 length: 13 residues. V lost 3 bases, J lost 0 bases, and 5 bases lay in between. Germline V gene lookup returns CDR1 KGHSH and CDR2 LQKENI. In DNA, the CDR3 is TGTGCCAGCTCACCCCAGTTGAACACTGAAGCTTTCTTT. The encoded protein is CASSPQLNTEAFF.

This chain uses TRBV29-1 with TRBJ1-5; no clear D gene. V dropped 4 bases and J dropped 4 bases, with 11 bases sitting between them. Germline CDR1 is SQVTM and CDR2 is ANQGSEA. This CDR3 region has 13 residues. This CDR3 reads CSVAKSDNQPQHF. The CDR3 DNA sequence: TGCAGCGTTGCGAAATCTGATAATCAGCCCCAGCATTTT.